This TCR beta chain comes out of a study of cytomegalovirus exposure and HLA in healthy donors. The CDR3 covers 16 residues. CDR1 LNHDA and CDR2 SQIVND come from the germline V gene (reference sequence). V trimming: 0 bases; J trimming: 7 bases; junction bases outside the gene matches: 8. The PCR made use of 60 Vbeta and 13 Jbeta primers. Only in-frame clones appear in the TCRdb table, and some are missing; sequencing was by immunoSEQ multiplex PCR. The sample has 100,000 to 150,000 clones, about 79% seen once. Study observations and caveats: Association with HLA alleles at 0.05 false discovery rate was found for around 17,000 TCR beta sequences in a later analysis.

With respect to this clone: Its antigen is not known.

Sequenced sample: PBMCs. V and J are TRBV19 and TRBJ2-1; 8 positions match TRBD2. This TCR derives from a woman under 30 in good health and CMV-seropositive. The CDR3: CASSIEAGLEENEQFF. CDR3 DNA sequence: TGTGCCAGTAGTATAGAAGCGGGACTAGAAGAAAATGAGCAGTTCTTC.